This TCR beta chain was documented in a study of regulatory T cells in long-lasting Graves disease. Study-level background: Antithyroid drug use was under 3 months in newly diagnosed Graves' patients.

The table lists this clonotype with many counts. Trimming shortened V by 2 bases and J by 7 bases, and 11 bases separated the two germline ends. Germline CDR1 reads KGHSH; CDR2 reads LQKENI. The length of the CDR3 is 13 residues. Stated time point: newly diagnosed GD, antithyroid drugs for less than 3 months. PBMC-extracted RNA yielded the TCR library. The authors built TCR beta libraries using iRepertoire HTBI primers and Arm-PCR of CDR3 regions. TCRdb reprocessed the multiplex PCR reads with MiXCR, giving one entry per CDR3 protein. The sample lists about 220,000 distinct CDR3 sequences; roughly a fifth were seen once. This same sample was also taken into another study, of T cells in Graves' hyperthyroidism and ophthalmopathy. Per that study: A patient was excluded if there was uncontrolled infection, other autoimmune disease, pregnancy or lactation.

The TCR sequence derives from a woman in her thirties with Graves disease. This chain links TRBV18 with TRBJ1-1; no clear D gene. The material sequenced was peripheral blood mononuclear cells (PBMCs), taken at new diagnosis, from a patient treated with antithyroid drugs. The CDR3: CASSPYVSFEAFF. The DNA of the CDR3 is TGTGCCAGCTCACCATACGTCTCCTTTGAAGCTTTCTTT.